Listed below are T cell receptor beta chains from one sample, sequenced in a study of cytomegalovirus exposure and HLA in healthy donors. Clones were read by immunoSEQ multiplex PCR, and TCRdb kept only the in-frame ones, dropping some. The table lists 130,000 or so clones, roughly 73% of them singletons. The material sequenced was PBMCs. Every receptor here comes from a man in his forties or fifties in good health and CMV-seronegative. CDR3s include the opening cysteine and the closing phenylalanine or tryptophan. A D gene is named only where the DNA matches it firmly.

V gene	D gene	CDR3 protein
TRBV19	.	CASSIMGGLDTEAFF
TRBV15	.	CATRDGGENYEQYF
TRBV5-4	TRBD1	CASSPGTGASPLHF
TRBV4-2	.	CASSNGVGNHEQYF
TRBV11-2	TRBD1	CASSRTDRGRRTEAFF
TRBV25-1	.	CASSEPDRMATNEKLFF
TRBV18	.	CASSPDSPSPLHF
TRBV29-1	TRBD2	CSASSSGDFQETQYF
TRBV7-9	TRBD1	CASSPDRGYPHYGYTF
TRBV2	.	CASSESWAFQPQHF
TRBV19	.	CASSIAEGAADPYGYTF
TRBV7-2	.	CASSLGVAQETQYF
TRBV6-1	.	CASHRFNQPQHF
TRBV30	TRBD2	CAWRVAGVHNEQFF
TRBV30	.	CAWSRREAFF
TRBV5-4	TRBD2	CASSLGPAGGNTGELFF
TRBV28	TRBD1	CASSLPGQGVNQPQHF
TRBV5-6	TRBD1	CASSLGQFLTEAFF
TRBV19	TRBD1	CASSIQPGQAFGYTF
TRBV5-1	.	CASSLGQVAYNEQFF
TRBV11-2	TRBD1	CASSLGTGKETQYF
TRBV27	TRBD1	CASSFLGQGAIYGYTF
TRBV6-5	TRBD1	CASRLGQGSPLHF
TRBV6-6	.	CASYSGANVLTF
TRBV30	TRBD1	CAWGTGGILAFF
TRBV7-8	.	CASSSSSGRDEQFF